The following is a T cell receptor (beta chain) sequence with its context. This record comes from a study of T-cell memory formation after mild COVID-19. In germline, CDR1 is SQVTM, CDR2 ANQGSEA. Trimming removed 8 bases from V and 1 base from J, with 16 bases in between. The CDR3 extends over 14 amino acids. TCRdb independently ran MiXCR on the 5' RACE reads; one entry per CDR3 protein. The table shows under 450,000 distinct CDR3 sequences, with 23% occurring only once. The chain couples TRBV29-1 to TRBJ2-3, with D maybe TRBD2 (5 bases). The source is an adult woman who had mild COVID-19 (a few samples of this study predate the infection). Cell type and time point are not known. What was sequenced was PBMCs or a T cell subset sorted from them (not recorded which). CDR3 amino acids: CSSKSGTGTDTQYF. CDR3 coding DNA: TGCAGCTCGAAATCGGGAACAGGCACAGATACGCAGTATTTT.